This T cell receptor (beta chain) was profiled in a study of blood T cell repertoires in COVID-19. V gave up 6 bases and J gave up 6 bases; unmatched junction bases: 11. The CDR3 extends over 16 amino acids. Per germline, CDR1 KGHSH and CDR2 LQKENI. Generated by immunoSEQ multiplex PCR, the TCRdb table keeps only in-frame clones and is missing some. The table records around 180,000 clones, about four fifths of them present only once. This clonotype originated in a man aged 65 to 85 with active or convalescent COVID-19. The chain joins TRBV18 to TRBJ2-1; 10 bases match TRBD2. Sample: peripheral blood. CDR3 sequence (DNA): TGTGCCAGCTCGGGCACGTCTAGCGGGAGAGGCAATGAGCAGTTCTTC. Amino acids: CASSGTSSGRGNEQFF.